This T cell receptor (beta chain) is drawn from a study of cytomegalovirus exposure and HLA in healthy donors. Findings and caveats of the study: Trimming of TCR beta V- and J-genes showed a link, identified in a later analysis, to a missense DCLRE1C variant.

The CDR3 is made up of 15 amino acids. Germline V gene lookup returns CDR1 MNHEY and CDR2 SVGAGI. V lost 0 bases to trimming and J lost 7 bases; unmatched junction nucleotides: 7. Vbeta (60) and Jbeta (13) primers were used in the PCR. Profiled with immunoSEQ multiplex PCR; TCRdb holds only in-frame clones, not every one. Counted here are roughly 100,000 clones, 75% occurring once; the ten biggest clones make up about 9.4%. The sample holds a few counts of this clone. Antigen specificity is unknown. V is TRBV6-5 and J is TRBJ2-7, with TRBD1 matching over 9 bases. Sequencing was performed on PBMCs. The TCR originated in a man over 45 in good health and CMV-seronegative. The CDR3 DNA is TGTGCCAGCAGTTACTCCGGGACAGGGTCTTGGGAGCAGTACTTC. Its translation: CASSYSGTGSWEQYF.